Listed below are T cell receptor beta chains from one sample, sequenced in a study of identical twins. TCRdb re-derived calls from the 5' RACE reads in MiXCR, one entry per CDR3 protein. The sample contains under 250,000 distinct CDR3 sequences, around 7.6% of which appear only once. This same sample was also part of a study on yellow fever vaccine responses in identical twins.

Sequenced input: CD8+ T cells sorted from blood. Source of these receptors: a woman between 18 and 29 years old in good health. CDR3s include the opening cysteine and the closing phenylalanine or tryptophan. The D gene is left open where the match is weak. Clone size is stated in some rows and not others, as once, few, many or a class when expanded.

j_call | v_call | cdr3_length | clone_size | d_call | cdr3_aa | cdr3_nt
TRBJ2-2 | TRBV4-1 | 17 | few | - | CASSQSGRLEGTGELFF | TGCGCCAGCAGCCAGTCCGGTCGACTAGAGGGTACCGGGGAGCTGTTTTTT
TRBJ2-5 | TRBV10-3 | 14 | many | TRBD2 | CAISGSGGQETQYF | TGTGCCATCAGTGGATCGGGAGGCCAAGAGACCCAGTACTTC
TRBJ1-1 | TRBV20-1 | 13 | many | - | CSARGVGITEAFF | TGCAGTGCTAGGGGGGTGGGGATCACTGAAGCTTTCTTT
TRBJ1-5 | TRBV12-3/TRBV12-4 | 17 | many | TRBD1 | CASSLATGGGRNQPQHF | TGTGCCAGCAGTTTAGCGACAGGGGGAGGTAGAAATCAGCCCCAGCATTTT
TRBJ2-1 | TRBV7-6 | 14 | few | - | CASSSISIYNEQFF | TGTGCCAGCAGCTCAATCAGCATCTACAATGAGCAGTTCTTC
TRBJ2-1 | TRBV29-1 | 16 | - | TRBD1 | CSAVGSSGQGANEQFF | TGCAGCGCGGTTGGTTCGTCGGGACAGGGGGCGAATGAGCAGTTCTTC
TRBJ2-6 | TRBV27 | 16 | - | TRBD1 | CASQRGGASGANVLTF | TGTGCCAGCCAACGAGGGGGCGCATCTGGGGCCAACGTCCTGACTTTC
TRBJ2-4 | TRBV13 | 14 | - | - | CASSPAGLGNIQYF | TGTGCCAGCAGCCCCGCAGGGCTGGGAAACATTCAGTACTTC
TRBJ2-2 | TRBV11-2 | 17 | - | - | CASSLGASGGNTGELFF | TGTGCCAGCAGCTTAGGGGCCAGCGGCGGTAACACCGGGGAGCTGTTTTTT
TRBJ2-1 | TRBV27 | 15 | - | - | CASSLSGLRYNEQFF | TGTGCCAGCAGTTTATCGGGCCTACGCTACAATGAGCAGTTCTTC
TRBJ2-1 | TRBV7-6 | 15 | few | TRBD1 | CASSLGQGVNNEQFF | TGTGCCAGCAGCTTAGGACAGGGGGTTAACAATGAGCAGTTCTTC
TRBJ2-5 | TRBV14 | 13 | few | - | CASSQPSQETQYF | TGTGCCAGCAGCCAACCGTCACAAGAGACCCAGTACTTC
TRBJ2-2 | TRBV5-6 | 13 | many | - | CASSLGGAGELFF | TGTGCCAGCAGTTTGGGTGGGGCCGGGGAGCTGTTTTTT
TRBJ2-2 | TRBV15 | 15 | - | - | CATSSSVANTGELFF | TGTGCCACCAGCTCTAGTGTAGCGAACACCGGGGAGCTGTTTTTT
TRBJ1-2 | TRBV6-5 | 14 | many | - | CASSYSLGYDGYTF | TGTGCCAGCAGTTACTCATTGGGTTACGATGGCTACACCTTC
TRBJ2-7 | TRBV7-9 | 15 | many | - | CASSLESGDTYEQYF | TGTGCCAGCAGCTTAGAATCGGGGGACACCTACGAGCAGTACTTC
TRBJ1-1 | TRBV6-5 | 16 | few | - | CASSYANRVGNTEAFF | TGTGCCAGCAGTTACGCCAACAGGGTGGGGAACACTGAAGCTTTCTTT
TRBJ2-2 | TRBV4-1 | 16 | many | - | CASSHPGIKNTGELFF | TGCGCCAGCAGCCACCCCGGGATAAAGAACACCGGGGAGCTGTTTTTT
TRBJ1-5 | TRBV19 | 14 | - | TRBD1 | CASSWDRGNQPQHF | TGTGCCAGTAGTTGGGACAGGGGCAATCAGCCCCAGCATTTT
TRBJ1-1 | TRBV12-3/TRBV12-4 | 14 | few | - | CASSLSPPNTEAFF | TGTGCCAGCAGTTTAAGTCCACCGAACACTGAAGCTTTCTTT
TRBJ1-4 | TRBV6-1 | 16 | many | - | CASTQNLGAGDEKLFF | TGTGCCAGCACCCAGAACCTCGGGGCCGGAGATGAAAAACTGTTTTTT
TRBJ1-2 | TRBV4-1 | 13 | few | - | CASSQGAAYGYTF | TGCGCCAGCAGCCAAGGGGCAGCTTATGGCTACACCTTC
TRBJ2-1 | TRBV7-3 | 15 | - | - | CASSRIGNPVDEQFF | TGTGCCAGCAGCCGAATCGGGAATCCAGTGGATGAGCAGTTCTTC
TRBJ2-1 | TRBV13 | 15 | few | - | CASSLSDSRAYEQFF | TGTGCCAGCAGCTTATCTGACTCCAGGGCTTATGAGCAGTTCTTC
TRBJ2-3 | TRBV15 | 15 | many | TRBD1 | CATSDDRGSTDTQYF | TGTGCCACCAGCGACGACAGGGGCAGCACAGATACGCAGTATTTT
TRBJ2-1 | TRBV29-1 | 13 | few | - | CSVGGGLGNEQFF | TGCAGCGTTGGCGGGGGCTTGGGAAATGAGCAGTTCTTC
TRBJ2-1 | TRBV27 | 14 | - | - | CASTQGSSYNEQFF | TGTGCCAGCACCCAGGGGAGCTCCTACAATGAGCAGTTCTTC
TRBJ2-3 | TRBV20-1 | 14 | - | TRBD2 | CSSRIAGGGDTQYF | TGCAGTAGTAGGATAGCGGGAGGTGGGGATACGCAGTATTTT
TRBJ2-3 | TRBV24-1 | 12 | few | - | CATCGGKDTQYF | TGTGCCACATGTGGTGGAAAGGATACGCAGTATTTT
TRBJ2-6 | TRBV5-1 | 15 | few | - | CASSSDRSGANVLTF | TGCGCCAGCAGCAGCGACAGGTCTGGGGCCAACGTCCTGACTTTC
TRBJ2-2 | TRBV20-1 | 16 | many | TRBD2 | CSARDLAGGDTGELFF | TGCAGTGCTAGAGACCTAGCGGGAGGGGACACCGGGGAGCTGTTTTTT
TRBJ2-2 | TRBV7-6 | 18 | - | TRBD2 | CASSPRRLAGVNTGELFF | TGTGCCAGCAGTCCCCGGCGTCTAGCGGGAGTCAACACCGGGGAGCTGTTTTTT
TRBJ2-3 | TRBV5-1 | 16 | many | TRBD1 | CASSLGTGDSTDTQYF | TGCGCCAGCAGCCTAGGGACAGGCGACTCCACAGATACGCAGTATTTT
TRBJ1-1 | TRBV7-9 | 14 | - | - | CASSPRQMNTEAFF | TGTGCCAGCAGCCCAAGACAGATGAACACTGAAGCTTTCTTT
TRBJ1-5 | TRBV20-1 | 14 | - | - | CSAKQGYSNQPQHF | TGCAGTGCTAAACAGGGTTATAGCAATCAGCCCCAGCATTTT
TRBJ1-1 | TRBV5-1 | 15 | many | - | CASSLLWHVNTEAFF | TGCGCCAGCAGCTTATTGTGGCATGTGAACACTGAAGCTTTCTTT
TRBJ1-1 | TRBV27 | 14 | few | TRBD1 | CASSLGQGATEAFF | TGTGCCAGCAGTTTGGGGCAGGGGGCCACTGAAGCTTTCTTT
TRBJ2-5 | TRBV6-5 | 18 | - | TRBD2 | CASSYLNPRTSGRETQYF | TGTGCCAGCAGTTACTTAAATCCGCGGACTAGCGGGAGAGAGACCCAGTACTTC
TRBJ2-4 | TRBV5-1 | 19 | few | - | CASSGYRESASTWGNIQYF | TGCGCCAGCAGCGGATACAGGGAATCGGCTAGTACCTGGGGAAACATTCAGTACTTC
TRBJ2-3 | TRBV7-6 | 16 | many | TRBD2 | CASSLFSGGAIDTQYF | TGTGCCAGCAGCTTATTTAGCGGGGGGGCCATAGATACGCAGTATTTT
TRBJ1-1 | TRBV7-9 | 12 | few | - | CASVTENTEAFF | TGTGCCAGCGTAACAGAGAACACTGAAGCTTTCTTT
TRBJ2-1 | TRBV12-3/TRBV12-4 | 16 | many | - | CASSLLRGSSYNEQFF | TGTGCCAGCAGTTTACTTCGAGGGAGCTCCTACAATGAGCAGTTCTTC
TRBJ2-1 | TRBV9 | 15 | few | TRBD2 | CASSTGLAAYNEQFF | TGTGCCAGCAGCACGGGACTAGCGGCATACAATGAGCAGTTCTTC
TRBJ2-3 | TRBV3-1 | 15 | many | - | CASSFKVLNTDTQYF | TGTGCCAGCAGCTTTAAGGTACTTAACACAGATACGCAGTATTTT
TRBJ2-5 | TRBV27 | 16 | - | TRBD1 | CASSLGRQGAQETQYF | TGTGCCAGCAGTTTAGGCCGACAGGGGGCCCAAGAGACCCAGTACTTC
TRBJ2-2 | TRBV13 | 12 | few | - | CASSSHTGELFF | TGTGCCAGCAGCTCACACACCGGGGAGCTGTTTTTT
TRBJ2-1 | TRBV7-9 | 13 | few | - | CASTLGSGYEQFF | TGTGCCAGCACCTTGGGGAGTGGCTATGAGCAGTTCTTC